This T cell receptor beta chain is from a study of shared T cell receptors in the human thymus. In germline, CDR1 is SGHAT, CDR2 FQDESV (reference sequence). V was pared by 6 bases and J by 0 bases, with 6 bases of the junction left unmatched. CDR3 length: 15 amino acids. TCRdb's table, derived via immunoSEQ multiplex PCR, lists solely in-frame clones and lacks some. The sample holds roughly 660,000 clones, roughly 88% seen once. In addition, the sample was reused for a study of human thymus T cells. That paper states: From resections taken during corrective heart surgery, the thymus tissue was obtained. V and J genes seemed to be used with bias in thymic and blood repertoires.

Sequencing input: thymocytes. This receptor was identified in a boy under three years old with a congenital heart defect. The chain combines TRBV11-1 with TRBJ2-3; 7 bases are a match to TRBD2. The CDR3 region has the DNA TGTGCCAGCAGACCCAAGCGGGATAGCACAGATACGCAGTATTTT. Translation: CASRPKRDSTDTQYF. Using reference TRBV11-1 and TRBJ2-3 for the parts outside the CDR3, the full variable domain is EAEVAQSPRYKITEKSQAVAFWCDPISGHATLYWYRQILGQGPELLVQFQDESVVDDSQLPKDRFSAERLKGVDSTLKIQPAELGDSAMYLCASRPKRDSTDTQYFGPGTRLTVL.